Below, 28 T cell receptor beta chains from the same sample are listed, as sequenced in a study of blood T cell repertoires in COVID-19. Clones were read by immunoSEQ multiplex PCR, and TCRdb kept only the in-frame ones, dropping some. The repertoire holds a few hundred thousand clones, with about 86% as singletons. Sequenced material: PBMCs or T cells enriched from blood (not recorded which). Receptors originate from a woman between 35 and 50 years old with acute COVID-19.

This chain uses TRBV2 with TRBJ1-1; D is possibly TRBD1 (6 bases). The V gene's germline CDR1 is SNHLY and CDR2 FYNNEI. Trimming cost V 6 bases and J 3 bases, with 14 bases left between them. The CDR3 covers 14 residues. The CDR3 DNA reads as TGTGCCAGCAGGTCCGGGGGGGCTCACACTGAAGCTTTCTTT. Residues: CASRSGGAHTEAFF.

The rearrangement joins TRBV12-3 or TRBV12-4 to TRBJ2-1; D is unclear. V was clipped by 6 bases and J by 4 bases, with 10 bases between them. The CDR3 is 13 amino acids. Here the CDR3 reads CASSYLMYNEQFF. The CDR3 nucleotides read TGTGCCAGCAGCTACTTAATGTACAATGAGCAGTTCTTC.

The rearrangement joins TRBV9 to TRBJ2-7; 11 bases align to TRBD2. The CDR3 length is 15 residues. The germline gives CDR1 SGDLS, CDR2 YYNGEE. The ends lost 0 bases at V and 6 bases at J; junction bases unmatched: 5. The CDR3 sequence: CASSVGPGTSGEQYF. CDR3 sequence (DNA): TGTGCCAGCAGCGTAGGCCCCGGGACTAGCGGCGAGCAGTACTTC.

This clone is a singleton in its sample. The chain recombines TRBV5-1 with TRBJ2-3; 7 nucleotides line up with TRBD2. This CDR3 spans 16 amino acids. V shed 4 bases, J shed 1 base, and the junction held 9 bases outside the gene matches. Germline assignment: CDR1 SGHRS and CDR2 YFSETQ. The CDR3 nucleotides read TGCGCCAGCAGCCAAGAGGGACTACTCCGCACAGATACGCAGTATTTT. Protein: CASSQEGLLRTDTQYF.

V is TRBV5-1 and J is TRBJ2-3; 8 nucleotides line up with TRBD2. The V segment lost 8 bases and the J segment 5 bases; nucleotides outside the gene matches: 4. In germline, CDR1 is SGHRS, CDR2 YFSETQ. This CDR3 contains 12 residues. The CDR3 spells CASREGQDTQYF. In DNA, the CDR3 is TGCGCCAGTCGGGAGGGCCAAGATACGCAGTATTTT.

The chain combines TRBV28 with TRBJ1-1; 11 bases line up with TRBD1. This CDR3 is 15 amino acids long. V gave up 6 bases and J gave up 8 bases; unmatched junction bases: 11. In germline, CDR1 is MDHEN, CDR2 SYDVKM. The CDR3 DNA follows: TGTGCCAGCAGGCCGGCCGGGACAGGGGGATTCGAAGCTTTCTTT. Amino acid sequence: CASRPAGTGGFEAFF.

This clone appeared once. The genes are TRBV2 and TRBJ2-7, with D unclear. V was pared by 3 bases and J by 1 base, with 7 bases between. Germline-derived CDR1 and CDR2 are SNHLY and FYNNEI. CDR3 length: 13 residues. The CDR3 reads CASSELPSYEQYF. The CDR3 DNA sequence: TGTGCCAGCAGTGAGCTACCTTCCTACGAGCAGTACTTC.

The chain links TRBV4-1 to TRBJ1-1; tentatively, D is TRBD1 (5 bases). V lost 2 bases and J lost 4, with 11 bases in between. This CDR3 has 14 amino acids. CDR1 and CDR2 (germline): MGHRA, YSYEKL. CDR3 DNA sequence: TGCGCCAGCAGCCAACTCGGGGGGTCCACTGAAGCTTTCTTT. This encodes CASSQLGGSTEAFF.

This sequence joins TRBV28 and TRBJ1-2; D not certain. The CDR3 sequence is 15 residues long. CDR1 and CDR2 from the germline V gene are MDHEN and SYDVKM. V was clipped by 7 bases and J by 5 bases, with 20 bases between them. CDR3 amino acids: CASNVTPGLNYGYTF. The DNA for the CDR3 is TGTGCCAGCAATGTTACCCCGGGTCTAAATTATGGCTACACCTTC.

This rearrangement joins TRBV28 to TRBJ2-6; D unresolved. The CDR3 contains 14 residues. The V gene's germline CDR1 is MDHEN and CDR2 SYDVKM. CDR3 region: CATQWSSGANVLTF. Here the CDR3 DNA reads TGTGCAACACAGTGGTCCTCTGGGGCCAACGTCCTGACTTTC.

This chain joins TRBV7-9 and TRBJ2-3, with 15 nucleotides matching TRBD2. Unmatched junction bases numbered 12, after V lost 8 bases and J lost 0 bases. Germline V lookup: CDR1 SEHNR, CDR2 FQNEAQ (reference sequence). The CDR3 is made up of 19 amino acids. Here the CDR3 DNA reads TGTGCCAGCTTTAGCTGGGGTGGACTAGCGGGAGGGAGCACAGATACGCAGTATTTT. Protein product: CASFSWGGLAGGSTDTQYF.

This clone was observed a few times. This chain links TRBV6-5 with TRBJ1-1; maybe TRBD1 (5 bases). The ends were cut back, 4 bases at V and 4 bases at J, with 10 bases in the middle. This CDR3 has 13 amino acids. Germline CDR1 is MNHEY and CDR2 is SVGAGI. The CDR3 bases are TGTGCCAGCAGTTCAGGGAGGGGCACTGAAGCTTTCTTT. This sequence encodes CASSSGRGTEAFF.

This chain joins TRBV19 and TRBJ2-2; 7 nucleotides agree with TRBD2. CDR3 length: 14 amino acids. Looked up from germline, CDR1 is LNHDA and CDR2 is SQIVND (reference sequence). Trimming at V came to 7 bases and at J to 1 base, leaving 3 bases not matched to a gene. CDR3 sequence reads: CASTAGVNTGELFF. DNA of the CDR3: TGTGCCAGTACGGCGGGAGTGAACACCGGGGAGCTGTTTTTT.

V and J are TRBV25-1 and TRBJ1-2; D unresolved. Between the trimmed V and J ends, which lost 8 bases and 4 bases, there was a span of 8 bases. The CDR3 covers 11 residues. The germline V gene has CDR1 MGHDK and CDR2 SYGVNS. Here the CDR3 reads CASSFGYGYTF. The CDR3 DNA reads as TGTGCCAGCTCCTTCGGCTATGGCTACACCTTC.

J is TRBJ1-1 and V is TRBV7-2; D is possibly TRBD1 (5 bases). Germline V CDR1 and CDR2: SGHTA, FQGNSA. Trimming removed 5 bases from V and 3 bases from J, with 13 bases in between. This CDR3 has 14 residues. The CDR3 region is CASSPQGGDTEAFF. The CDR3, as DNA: TGTGCCAGCAGCCCGCAGGGAGGGGACACTGAAGCTTTCTTT.

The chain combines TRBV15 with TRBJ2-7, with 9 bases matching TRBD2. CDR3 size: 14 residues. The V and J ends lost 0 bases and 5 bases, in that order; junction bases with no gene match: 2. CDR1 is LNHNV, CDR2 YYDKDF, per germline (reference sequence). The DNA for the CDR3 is TGTGCCACCAGCAGAGAAGGCGGGAGGGACGAGCAGTACTTC. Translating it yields CATSREGGRDEQYF.

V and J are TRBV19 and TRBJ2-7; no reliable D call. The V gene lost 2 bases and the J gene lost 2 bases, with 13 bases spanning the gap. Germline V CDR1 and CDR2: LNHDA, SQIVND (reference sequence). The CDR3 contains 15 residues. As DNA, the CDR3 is TGTGCCAGTAGTATAACCCTAGGCCATACCTACGAGCAGTACTTC. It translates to CASSITLGHTYEQYF.

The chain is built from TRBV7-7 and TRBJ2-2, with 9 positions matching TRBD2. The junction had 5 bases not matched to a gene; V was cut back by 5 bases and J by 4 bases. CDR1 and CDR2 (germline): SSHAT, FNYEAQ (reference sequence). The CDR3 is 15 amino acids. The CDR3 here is CASSRGLAVTGELFF. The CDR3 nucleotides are TGTGCCAGCAGCCGGGGACTAGCAGTCACCGGGGAGCTGTTTTTT. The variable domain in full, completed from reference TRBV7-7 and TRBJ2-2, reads GAGVSQSPRYKVTKRGQDVTLRCDPISSHATLYWYQQALGQGPEFLTYFNYEAQPDKSGLPSDRFSAERPEGSISTLTIQRTEQRDSAMYRCASSRGLAVTGELFFGEGSRLTVL.

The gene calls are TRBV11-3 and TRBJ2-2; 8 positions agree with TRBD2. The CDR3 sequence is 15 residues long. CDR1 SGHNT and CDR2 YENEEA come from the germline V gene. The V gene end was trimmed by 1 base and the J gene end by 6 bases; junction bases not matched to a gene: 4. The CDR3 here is CASSLAGREAGELFF. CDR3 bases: TGTGCCAGCAGCTTAGCGGGGCGGGAGGCCGGGGAGCTGTTTTTT.

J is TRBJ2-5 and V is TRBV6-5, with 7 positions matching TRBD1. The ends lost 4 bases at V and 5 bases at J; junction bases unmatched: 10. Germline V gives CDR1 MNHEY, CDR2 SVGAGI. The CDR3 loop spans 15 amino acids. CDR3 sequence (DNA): TGTGCCAGCAGTTCACCCCCAGGGGGTCGGGAGACCCAGTACTTC. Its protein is CASSSPPGGRETQYF.

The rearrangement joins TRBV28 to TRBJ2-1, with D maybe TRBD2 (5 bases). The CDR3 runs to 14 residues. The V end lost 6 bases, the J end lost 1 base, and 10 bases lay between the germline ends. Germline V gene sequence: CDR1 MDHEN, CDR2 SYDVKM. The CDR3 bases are TGTGCCAGCAGCTCAGGACTTTCCTACAATGAGCAGTTCTTC. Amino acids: CASSSGLSYNEQFF.

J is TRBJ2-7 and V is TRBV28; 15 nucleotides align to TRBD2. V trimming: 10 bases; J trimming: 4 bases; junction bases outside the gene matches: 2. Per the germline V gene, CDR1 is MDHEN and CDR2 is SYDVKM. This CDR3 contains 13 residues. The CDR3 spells CATGTSGRYEQYF. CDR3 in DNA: TGTGCCACCGGGACTAGCGGGAGGTACGAGCAGTACTTC.

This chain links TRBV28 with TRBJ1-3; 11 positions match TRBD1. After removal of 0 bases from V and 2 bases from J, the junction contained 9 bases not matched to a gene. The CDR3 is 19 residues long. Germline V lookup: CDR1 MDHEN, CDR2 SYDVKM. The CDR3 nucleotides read TGTGCCAGCAGTTTATGGGACAGGGGGCTCTCTCTCGCTGGAAACACCATATATTTT. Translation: CASSLWDRGLSLAGNTIYF.

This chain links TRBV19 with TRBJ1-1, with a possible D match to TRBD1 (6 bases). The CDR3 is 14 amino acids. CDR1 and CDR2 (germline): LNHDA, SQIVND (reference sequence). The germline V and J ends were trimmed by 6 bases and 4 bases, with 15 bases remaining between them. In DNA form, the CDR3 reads TGTGCCAGTAGCCCACAGGGCTGGGGCACTGAAGCTTTCTTT. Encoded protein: CASSPQGWGTEAFF.

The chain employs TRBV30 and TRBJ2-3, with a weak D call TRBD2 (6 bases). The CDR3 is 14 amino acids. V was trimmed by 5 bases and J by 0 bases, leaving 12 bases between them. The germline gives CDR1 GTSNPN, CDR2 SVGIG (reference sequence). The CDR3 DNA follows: TGTGCCTGGCGGGACTCTGCTAGCACAGATACGCAGTATTTT. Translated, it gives CAWRDSASTDTQYF.

CDR3 loop: CASSLGRGGMGVAFF. CDR3 nucleotide sequence: TGTGCCAGCAGTTTGGGACGGGGAGGAATGGGGGTTGCTTTCTTT. The V and J genes are TRBV6-5 and TRBJ1-1; possibly TRBD1 for D (5 bases). This CDR3 region has 15 residues. Per the germline V gene, CDR1 is MNHEY and CDR2 is SVGAGI. Trimming removed 4 bases at V and 11 bases at J, with 23 bases between.

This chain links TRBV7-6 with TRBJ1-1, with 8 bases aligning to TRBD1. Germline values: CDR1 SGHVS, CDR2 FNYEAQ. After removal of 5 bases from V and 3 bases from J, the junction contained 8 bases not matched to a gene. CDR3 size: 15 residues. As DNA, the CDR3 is TGTGCCAGCAGCGCGTTGCAGGGGGCGTACACTGAAGCTTTCTTT. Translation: CASSALQGAYTEAFF.

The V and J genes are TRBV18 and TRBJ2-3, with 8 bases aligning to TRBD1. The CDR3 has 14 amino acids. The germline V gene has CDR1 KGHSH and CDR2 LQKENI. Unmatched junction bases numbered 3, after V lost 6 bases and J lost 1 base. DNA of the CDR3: TGTGCCAGCTCGTCGGGACAGGGCACAGATACGCAGTATTTT. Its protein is CASSSGQGTDTQYF.